Following are 10 T cell receptor beta chains from one sample sequenced in a study of beta chain features in type 1 diabetes (dated by TCRdb to about 2018). Antigens of these TCRs are unknown. The library was obtained by the immunoSEQ multiplex PCR assay. The entire amount of isolated RNA was reverse transcribed using the High Capacity cDNA Reverse Transcription Kit, so the sequenced TCRB transcripts were expressed ones. TCRdb holds this immuneACCESS table with in-frame rearrangements only. Some clones are missing; in checked studies, unresolved V genes explain under half, and the rest has no known cause. The sample yields around 140,000 clones; around 9% were counted once. The ten top clones hold about 0.7% of the sample. General findings and caveats noted by the study authors: In all four CD4+ subsets, TCRB CDR3 length was moderately but significantly shorter in type 1 diabetes patients.

The sequencing sample was made of central memory CD4+ T cells from blood. Receptors originate from a man aged 25 to 45 with type 1 diabetes.

A few counts support this clone. This sequence joins TRBV4-2 and TRBJ2-5, with TRBD2 matching over 9 bases. V lost 2 bases and J lost 2; bases outside the gene matches: 9. Looked up from germline, CDR1 is LGHNA and CDR2 is YNFKEQ. The CDR3 has 17 amino acids. The CDR3 is CASSQRASGDPQETQYF. The CDR3 coding sequence is TGTGCCAGCAGCCAAAGGGCTAGCGGGGATCCTCAAGAGACCCAGTACTTC.

This clone occurred a few times. V and J are TRBV7-8 and TRBJ2-3; D is possibly TRBD2 (7 bases). Per germline, CDR1 SGHVS and CDR2 FQNEAQ. With 1 base removed from V and 5 bases from J, the gap between germline ends came to 13 bases. This CDR3 spans 15 amino acids. The DNA for the CDR3 is TGTGCCAGCAGCTTAGATGGGGGGGCCGGAGATACGCAGTATTTT. Residues: CASSLDGGAGDTQYF.

This clone was picked up a small number of times. The V and J genes are TRBV6-4 and TRBJ2-7; 11 positions agree with TRBD1. This CDR3 comprises 13 residues. Germline V gene lookup returns CDR1 MRHNA and CDR2 SNTAGT. Trimming removed 5 bases from V and 6 bases from J; junction bases left unmatched: 3. The DNA for the CDR3 is TGTGCCAGCAGTACGGGGACAGGGGGCGAGCAGTACTTC. It specifies CASSTGTGGEQYF.

This clone showed up just a few times. This chain connects TRBV7-2 to TRBJ2-3; the D gene is possibly TRBD2 (7 bases). The CDR3 is made up of 15 amino acids. Trimming cost V 5 bases and J 6 bases, with 18 bases left between them. The germline V gene encodes CDR1 SGHTA and CDR2 FQGNSA. The CDR3 protein is CASSVGGAGGDTQYF. CDR3 bases: TGTGCCAGCAGCGTGGGGGGGGCCGGCGGGGATACGCAGTATTTT. The full variable domain, rest sourced from reference TRBV7-2 and TRBJ2-3, is GAGVSQSPSNKVTEKGKDVELRCDPISGHTALYWYRQSLGQGLEFLIYFQGNSAPDKSGLPSDRFSAERTGGSVSTLTIQRTQQEDSAVYLCASSVGGAGGDTQYFGPGTRLTVL.

Here the CDR3 DNA reads TGTGCCAGCAGTTACTCGGATAAGCGGGGGGGCGGGGAGCAGTTCTTC. Encoded protein: CASSYSDKRGGGEQFF. The genes are TRBV6-6 and TRBJ2-1; 10 bases are shared with TRBD2. J gave up 10 bases and V 0 bases, and 9 bases lay outside the gene matches. Germline V gene lookup returns CDR1 MNHNY and CDR2 SVGAGI (reference sequence). The CDR3 runs to 16 residues.

This chain links TRBV2 with TRBJ2-3; D is unresolved. Germline CDR1 is SNHLY and CDR2 is FYNNEI. V was clipped by 7 bases and J by 6 bases, with 8 bases between them. This CDR3 is built from 11 residues. DNA for the CDR3: TGTGCCAGCACACGAGGTGATACGCAGTATTTT. Protein product: CASTRGDTQYF.

V is TRBV14 and J is TRBJ2-7; 7 bases align to TRBD1. The CDR3 is made up of 14 amino acids. Per germline, CDR1 SGHDN and CDR2 FVKESK. Losses at the gene ends were 1 base for V and 5 bases for J; bases not matched to a gene: 5. The CDR3 spells CASSQVGTGDEQYF. For the CDR3, the DNA is TGTGCCAGCAGCCAAGTTGGTACAGGGGACGAGCAGTACTTC.

This clone has just a few counts. V usage is TRBV6-1 and J usage is TRBJ2-7; 8 positions match TRBD2. The germline V gene has CDR1 MNHNS and CDR2 SASEGT. The CDR3 sequence is 14 residues long. V lost 10 bases and J lost 2; bases outside the gene matches: 10. The CDR3 protein is CATKPPGGAYEQYF. As DNA, the CDR3 is TGTGCCACCAAGCCCCCCGGGGGGGCCTACGAGCAGTACTTC.

The chain recombines TRBV7-2 with TRBJ2-7; TRBD1 aligns across 7 bases. With 1 base clipped from V and 5 bases from J, the junction kept 5 bases outside the gene matches. This CDR3 region has 14 residues. The germline V gene encodes CDR1 SGHTA and CDR2 FQGNSA. The CDR3 coding sequence is TGTGCCAGCAGCTTAGTAGGGGGCCCAAACGAGCAGTACTTC. Amino acid sequence: CASSLVGGPNEQYF.

CDR3 loop: CASSDSGDGYTF. The CDR3 coding sequence is TGCGCCAGCAGCGACTCGGGGGATGGCTACACCTTC. V and J are TRBV5-1 and TRBJ1-2; TRBD1 is a possible D gene (5 bases). V was cut by 4 bases and J by 6 bases, with 10 bases left in between. The length of the CDR3 is 12 residues. Germline CDR1 reads SGHRS; CDR2 reads YFSETQ.